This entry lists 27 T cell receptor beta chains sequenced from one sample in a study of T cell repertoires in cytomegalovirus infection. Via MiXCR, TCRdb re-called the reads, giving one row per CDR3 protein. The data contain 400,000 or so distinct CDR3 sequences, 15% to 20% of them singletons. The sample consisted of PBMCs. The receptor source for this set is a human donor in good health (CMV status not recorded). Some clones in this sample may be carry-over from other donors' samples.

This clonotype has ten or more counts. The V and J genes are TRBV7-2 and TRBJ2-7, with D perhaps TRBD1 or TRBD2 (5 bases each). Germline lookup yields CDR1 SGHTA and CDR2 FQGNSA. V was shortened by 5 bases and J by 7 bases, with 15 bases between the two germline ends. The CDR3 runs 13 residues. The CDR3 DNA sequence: TGTGCCAGCAGCCTTCGTCGGGGCGAAGAGCAGTACTTC. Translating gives CASSLRRGEEQYF.

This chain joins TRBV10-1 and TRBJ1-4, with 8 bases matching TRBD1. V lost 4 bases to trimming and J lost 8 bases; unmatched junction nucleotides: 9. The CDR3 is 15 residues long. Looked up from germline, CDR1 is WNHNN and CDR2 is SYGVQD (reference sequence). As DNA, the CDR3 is TGCGCCAGCAGTGGAAGGACAGGGTTGTGGGAAAAACTGTTTTTT. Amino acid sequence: CASSGRTGLWEKLFF.

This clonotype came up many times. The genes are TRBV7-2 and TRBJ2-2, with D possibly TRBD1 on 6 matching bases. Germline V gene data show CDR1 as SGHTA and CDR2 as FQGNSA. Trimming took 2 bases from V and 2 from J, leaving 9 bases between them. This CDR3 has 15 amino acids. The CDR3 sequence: CASSLRQVNTGELFF. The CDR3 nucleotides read TGTGCCAGCAGCTTAAGACAGGTTAACACCGGGGAGCTGTTTTTT.

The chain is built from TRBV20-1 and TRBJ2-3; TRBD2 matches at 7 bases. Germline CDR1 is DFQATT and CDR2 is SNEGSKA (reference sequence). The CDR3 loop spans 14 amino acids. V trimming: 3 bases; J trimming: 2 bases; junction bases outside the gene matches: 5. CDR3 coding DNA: TGCAGTGCTAGGGACGGGGGGAACACAGATACGCAGTATTTT. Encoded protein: CSARDGGNTDTQYF.

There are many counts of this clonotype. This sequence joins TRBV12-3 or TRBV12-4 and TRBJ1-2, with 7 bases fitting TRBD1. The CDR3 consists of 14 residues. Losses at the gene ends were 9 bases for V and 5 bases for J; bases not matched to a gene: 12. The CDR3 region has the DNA TGTGCCAGTTCGAATAAGGGGGCCGCATATGGCTACACCTTC. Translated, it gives CASSNKGAAYGYTF.

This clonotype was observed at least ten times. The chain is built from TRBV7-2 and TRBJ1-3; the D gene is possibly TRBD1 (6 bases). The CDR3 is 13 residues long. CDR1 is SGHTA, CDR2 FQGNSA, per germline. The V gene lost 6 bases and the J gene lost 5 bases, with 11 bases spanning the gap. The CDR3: CASSTGIRNTIYF. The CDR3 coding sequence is TGTGCCAGCAGTACAGGGATTCGAAACACCATATATTTT.

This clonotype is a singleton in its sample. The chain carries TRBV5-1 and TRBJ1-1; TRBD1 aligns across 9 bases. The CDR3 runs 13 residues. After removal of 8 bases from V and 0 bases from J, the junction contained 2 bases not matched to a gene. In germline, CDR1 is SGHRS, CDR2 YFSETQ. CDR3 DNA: TGCGCCAGTGGACAGGGGATGAACACTGAAGCTTTCTTT. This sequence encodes CASGQGMNTEAFF.

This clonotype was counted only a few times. DNA of the CDR3: TGTGCCAGCTCTCTTTCCGGGACAGGGGTCACAGATACGCAGTATTTT. Translating it yields CASSLSGTGVTDTQYF. The rearrangement links TRBV18 to TRBJ2-3; 10 bases fit TRBD1. The germline V gene encodes CDR1 KGHSH and CDR2 LQKENI. The CDR3 is 16 amino acids. The V segment lost 6 bases and the J segment 2 bases; nucleotides outside the gene matches: 8. The whole variable domain, remainder taken from reference TRBV18 and TRBJ2-3, is NAGVMQNPRHLVRRRGQEARLRCSPMKGHSHVYWYRQLPEEGLKFMVYLQKENIIDESGMPKERFSAEFPKEGPSILRIQQVVRGDSAAYFCASSLSGTGVTDTQYFGPGTRLTVL.

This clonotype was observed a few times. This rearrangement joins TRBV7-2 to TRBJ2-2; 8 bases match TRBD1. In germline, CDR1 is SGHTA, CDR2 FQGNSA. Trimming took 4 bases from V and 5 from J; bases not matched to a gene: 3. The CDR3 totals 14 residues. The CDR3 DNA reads TGTGCCAGCAGCTCCGGGACAGGTACCGGGGAGCTGTTTTTT. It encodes CASSSGTGTGELFF.

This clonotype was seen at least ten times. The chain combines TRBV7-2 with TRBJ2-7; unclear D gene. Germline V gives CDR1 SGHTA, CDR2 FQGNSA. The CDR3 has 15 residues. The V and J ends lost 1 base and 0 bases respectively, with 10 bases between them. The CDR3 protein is CASSLVWDASYEQYF. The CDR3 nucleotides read TGTGCCAGCAGCTTAGTTTGGGATGCCTCCTACGAGCAGTACTTC. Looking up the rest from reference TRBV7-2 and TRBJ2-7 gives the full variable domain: GAGVSQSPSNKVTEKGKDVELRCDPISGHTALYWYRQSLGQGLEFLIYFQGNSAPDKSGLPSDRFSAERTGGSVSTLTIQRTQQEDSAVYLCASSLVWDASYEQYFGPGTRLTVT.

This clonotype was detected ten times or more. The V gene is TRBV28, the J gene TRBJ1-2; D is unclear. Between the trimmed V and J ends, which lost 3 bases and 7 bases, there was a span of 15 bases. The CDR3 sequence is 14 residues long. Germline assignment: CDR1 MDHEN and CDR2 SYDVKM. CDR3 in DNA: TGTGCCAGCAGTTTTAGAGGACTCGGAGTTGGCTACACCTTC. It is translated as CASSFRGLGVGYTF.

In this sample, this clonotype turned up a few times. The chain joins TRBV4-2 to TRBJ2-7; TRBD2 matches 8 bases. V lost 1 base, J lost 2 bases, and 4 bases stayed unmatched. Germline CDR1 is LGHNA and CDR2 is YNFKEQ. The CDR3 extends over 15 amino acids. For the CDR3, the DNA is TGTGCCAGCAGCCAAGTGTCCGGGGGGGCCTACGAGCAGTACTTC. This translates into CASSQVSGGAYEQYF.

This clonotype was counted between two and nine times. Here the CDR3 reads CSASSDMNTEAFF. CDR3 sequence (DNA): TGCAGTGCTTCGTCGGACATGAACACTGAAGCTTTCTTT. This chain connects TRBV20-1 to TRBJ1-1; TRBD1 might be the D (5 bases). The CDR3 consists of 13 residues. Germline CDR1 and CDR2: DFQATT and SNEGSKA (reference sequence). Trimming took 5 bases from V and 0 from J, leaving 10 bases between them.

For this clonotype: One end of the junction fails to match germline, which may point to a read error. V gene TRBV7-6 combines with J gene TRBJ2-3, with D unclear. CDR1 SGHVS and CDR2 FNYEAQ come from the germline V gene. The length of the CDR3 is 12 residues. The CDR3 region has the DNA TGTCCCAGCAGCTTCCTAGGAGATACGCAGTATTTT. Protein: CPSSFLGDTQYF.

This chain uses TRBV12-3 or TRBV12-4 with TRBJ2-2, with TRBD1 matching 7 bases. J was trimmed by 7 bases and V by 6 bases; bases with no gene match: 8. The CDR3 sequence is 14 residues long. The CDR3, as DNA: TGTGCCAGCAGCCCGACAGGGAAGGGCGGGGAGCTGTTTTTT. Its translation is CASSPTGKGGELFF.

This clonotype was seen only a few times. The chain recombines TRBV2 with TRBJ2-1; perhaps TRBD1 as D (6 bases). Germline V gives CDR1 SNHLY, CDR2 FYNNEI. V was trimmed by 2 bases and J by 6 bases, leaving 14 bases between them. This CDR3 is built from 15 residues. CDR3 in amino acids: CASSERQGLGNEQFF. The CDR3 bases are TGTGCCAGCAGTGAACGGCAGGGGTTGGGCAATGAGCAGTTCTTC.

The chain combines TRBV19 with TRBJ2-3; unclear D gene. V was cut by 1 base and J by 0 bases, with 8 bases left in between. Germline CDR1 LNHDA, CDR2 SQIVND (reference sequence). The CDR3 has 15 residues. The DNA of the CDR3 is TGTGCCAGTAGTATAGGGGTCACCAGCACAGATACGCAGTATTTT. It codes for CASSIGVTSTDTQYF.

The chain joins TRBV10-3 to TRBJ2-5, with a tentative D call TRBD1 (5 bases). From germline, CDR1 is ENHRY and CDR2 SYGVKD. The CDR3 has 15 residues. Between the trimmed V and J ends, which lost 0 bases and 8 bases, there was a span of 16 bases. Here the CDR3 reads CAISESTATPQTQYF. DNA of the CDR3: TGTGCCATCAGTGAGTCGACAGCCACTCCCCAAACCCAGTACTTC.

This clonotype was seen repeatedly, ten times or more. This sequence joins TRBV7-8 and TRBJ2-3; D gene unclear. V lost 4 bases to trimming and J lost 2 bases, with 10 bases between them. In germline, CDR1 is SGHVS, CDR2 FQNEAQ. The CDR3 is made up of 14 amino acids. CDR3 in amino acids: CASSWRDPTDTQYF. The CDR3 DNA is TGTGCCAGCAGCTGGCGTGACCCCACAGATACGCAGTATTTT.

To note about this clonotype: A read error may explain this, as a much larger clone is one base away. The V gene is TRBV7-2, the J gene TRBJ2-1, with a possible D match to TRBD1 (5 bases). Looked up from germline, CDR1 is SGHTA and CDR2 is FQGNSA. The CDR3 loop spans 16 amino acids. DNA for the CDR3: TGTGTCAGCAGCTTACATGGTCAGGGCGTCGTGGGTGAGCAGTTCTTC. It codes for CVSSLHGQGVVGEQFF.

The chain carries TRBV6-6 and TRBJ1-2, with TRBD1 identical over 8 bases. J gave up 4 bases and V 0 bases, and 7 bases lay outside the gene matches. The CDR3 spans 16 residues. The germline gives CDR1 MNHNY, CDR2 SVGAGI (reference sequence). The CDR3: CASSYSPGGAGYGYTF. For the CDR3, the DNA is TGTGCCAGCAGTTACTCACCAGGGGGCGCGGGCTATGGCTACACCTTC.

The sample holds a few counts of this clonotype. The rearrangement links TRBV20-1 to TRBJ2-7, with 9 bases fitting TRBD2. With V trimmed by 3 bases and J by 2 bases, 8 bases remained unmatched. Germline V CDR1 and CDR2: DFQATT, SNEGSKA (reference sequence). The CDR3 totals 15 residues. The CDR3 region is CSARKASGITYEQYF. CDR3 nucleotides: TGCAGTGCTAGGAAGGCTAGCGGGATAACCTACGAGCAGTACTTC.

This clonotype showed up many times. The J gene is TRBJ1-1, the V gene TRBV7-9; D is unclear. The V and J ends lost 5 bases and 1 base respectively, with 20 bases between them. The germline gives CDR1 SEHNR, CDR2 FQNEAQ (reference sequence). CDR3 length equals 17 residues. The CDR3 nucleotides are TGTGCCAGCAGCCTCCCCAAGGGTACCGTGAAGAACACTGAAGCTTTCTTT. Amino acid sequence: CASSLPKGTVKNTEAFF.

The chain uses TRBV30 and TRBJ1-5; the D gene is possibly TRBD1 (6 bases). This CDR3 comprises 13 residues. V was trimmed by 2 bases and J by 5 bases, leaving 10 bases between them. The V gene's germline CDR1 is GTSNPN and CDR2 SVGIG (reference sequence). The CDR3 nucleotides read TGTGCCTGGAGTCGGGCAGGGGATCAGCCCCAGCATTTT. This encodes CAWSRAGDQPQHF.

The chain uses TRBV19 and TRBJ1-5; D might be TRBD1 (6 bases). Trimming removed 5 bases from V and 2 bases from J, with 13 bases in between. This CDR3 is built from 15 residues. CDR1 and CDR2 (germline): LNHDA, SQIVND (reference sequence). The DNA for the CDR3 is TGTGCCAGTAGTGTCCAGGGGACCGGCAATCAGCCCCAGCATTTT. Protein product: CASSVQGTGNQPQHF.

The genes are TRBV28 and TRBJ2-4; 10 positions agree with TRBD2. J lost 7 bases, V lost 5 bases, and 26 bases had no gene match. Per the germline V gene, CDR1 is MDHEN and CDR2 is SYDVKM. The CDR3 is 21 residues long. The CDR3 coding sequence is TGTGCCAGCAGTCCCTCCGCCTTCGGACTAAGCGGGGGGGCCAGTGGGAACATTCAGTACTTC. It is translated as CASSPSAFGLSGGASGNIQYF. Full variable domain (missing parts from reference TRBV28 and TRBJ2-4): DVKVTQSSRYLVKRTGEKVFLECVQDMDHENMFWYRQDPGLGLRLIYFSYDVKMKEKGDIPEGYSVSREKKERFSLILESASTNQTSMYLCASSPSAFGLSGGASGNIQYFGAGTRLSVL.

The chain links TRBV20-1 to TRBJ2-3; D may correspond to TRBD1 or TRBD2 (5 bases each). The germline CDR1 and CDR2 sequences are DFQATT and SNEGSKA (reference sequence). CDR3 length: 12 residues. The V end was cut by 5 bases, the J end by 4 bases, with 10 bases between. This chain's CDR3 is CSASGQSDTQYF. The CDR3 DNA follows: TGCAGTGCTTCGGGGCAGTCAGATACGCAGTATTTT.